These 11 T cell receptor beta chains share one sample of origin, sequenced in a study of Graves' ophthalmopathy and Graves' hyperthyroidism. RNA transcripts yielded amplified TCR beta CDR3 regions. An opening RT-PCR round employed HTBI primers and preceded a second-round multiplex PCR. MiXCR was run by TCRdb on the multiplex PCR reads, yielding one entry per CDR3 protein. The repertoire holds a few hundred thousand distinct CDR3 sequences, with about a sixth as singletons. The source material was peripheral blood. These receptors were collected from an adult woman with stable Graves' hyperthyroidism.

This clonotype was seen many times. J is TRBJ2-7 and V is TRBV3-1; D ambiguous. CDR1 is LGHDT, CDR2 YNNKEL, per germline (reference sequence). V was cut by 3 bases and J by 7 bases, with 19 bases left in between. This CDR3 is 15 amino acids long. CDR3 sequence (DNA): TGTGCCAGCAGCCAGAGTCCGAATGCTCCGGCGGAGCAGTACTTC. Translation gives CASSQSPNAPAEQYF.

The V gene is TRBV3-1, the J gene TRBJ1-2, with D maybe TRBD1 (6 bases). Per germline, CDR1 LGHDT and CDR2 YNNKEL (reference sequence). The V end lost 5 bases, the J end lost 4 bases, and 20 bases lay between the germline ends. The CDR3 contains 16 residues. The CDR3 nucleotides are TGTGCCAGCAGCACCCGCTCAACAGGGTCTTTCTATGGCTACACCTTC. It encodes CASSTRSTGSFYGYTF.

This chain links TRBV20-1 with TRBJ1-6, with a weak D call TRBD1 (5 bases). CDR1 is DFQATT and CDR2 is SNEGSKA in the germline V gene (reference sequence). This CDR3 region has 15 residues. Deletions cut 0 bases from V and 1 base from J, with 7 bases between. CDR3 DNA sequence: TGCAGTGCTAGAGAAAGGGGATCCTATAATTCACCCCTCCACTTT. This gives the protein CSARERGSYNSPLHF.

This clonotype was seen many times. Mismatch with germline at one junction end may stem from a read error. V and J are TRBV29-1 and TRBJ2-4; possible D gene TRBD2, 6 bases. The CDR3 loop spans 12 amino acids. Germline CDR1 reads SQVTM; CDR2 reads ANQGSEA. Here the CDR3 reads CSIREDKNIKYF. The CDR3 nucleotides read TGCAGCATTAGGGAGGACAAAAACATTAAGTACTTC.

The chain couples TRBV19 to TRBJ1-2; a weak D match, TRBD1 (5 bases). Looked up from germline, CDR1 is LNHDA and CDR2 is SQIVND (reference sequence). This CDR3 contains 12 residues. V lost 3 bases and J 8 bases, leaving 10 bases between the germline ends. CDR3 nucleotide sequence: TGTGCCAGTAGTATGGGCCGGGGCGGCTACACCTTC. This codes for CASSMGRGGYTF.

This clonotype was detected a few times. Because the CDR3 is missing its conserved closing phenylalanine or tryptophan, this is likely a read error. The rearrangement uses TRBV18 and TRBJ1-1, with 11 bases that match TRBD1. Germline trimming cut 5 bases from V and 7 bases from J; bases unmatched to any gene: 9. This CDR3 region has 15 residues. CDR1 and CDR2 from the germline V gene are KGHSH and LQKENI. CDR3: CASSIRTGGEVEAFS. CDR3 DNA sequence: TGTGCCAGCTCAATCCGGACAGGGGGCGAGGTTGAAGCTTTCTCT.

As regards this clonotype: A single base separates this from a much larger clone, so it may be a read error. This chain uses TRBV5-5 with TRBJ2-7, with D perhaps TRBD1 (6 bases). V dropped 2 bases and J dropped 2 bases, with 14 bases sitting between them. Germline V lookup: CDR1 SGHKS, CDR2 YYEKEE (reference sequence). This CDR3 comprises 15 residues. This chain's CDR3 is CASSLVWGPAYEQYF. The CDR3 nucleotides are TGTGCCAGCAGCTTAGTCTGGGGGCCCGCCTACGAGCAGTACTTC.

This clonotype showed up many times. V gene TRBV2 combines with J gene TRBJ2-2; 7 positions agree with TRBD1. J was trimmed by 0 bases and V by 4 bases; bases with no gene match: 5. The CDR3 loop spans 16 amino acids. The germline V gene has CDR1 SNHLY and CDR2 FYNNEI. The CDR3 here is CASSGGQAPNTGELFF. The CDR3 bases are TGTGCCAGCAGTGGAGGACAGGCCCCGAACACCGGGGAGCTGTTTTTT.

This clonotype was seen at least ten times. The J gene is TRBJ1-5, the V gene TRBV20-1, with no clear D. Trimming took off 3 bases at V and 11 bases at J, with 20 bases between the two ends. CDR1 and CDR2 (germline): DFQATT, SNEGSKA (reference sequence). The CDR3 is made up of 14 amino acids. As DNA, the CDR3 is TGCAGTGCTAGGGAAAGATATGATAGATCAGCCCAGCATTTT. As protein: CSARERYDRSAQHF.

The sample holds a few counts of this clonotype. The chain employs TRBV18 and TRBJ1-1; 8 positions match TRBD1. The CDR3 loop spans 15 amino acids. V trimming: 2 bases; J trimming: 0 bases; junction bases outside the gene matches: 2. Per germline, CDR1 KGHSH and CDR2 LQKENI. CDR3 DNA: TGTGCCAGCTCACCATGGACAGGGCTGAACACTGAAGCTTTCTTT. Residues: CASSPWTGLNTEAFF.

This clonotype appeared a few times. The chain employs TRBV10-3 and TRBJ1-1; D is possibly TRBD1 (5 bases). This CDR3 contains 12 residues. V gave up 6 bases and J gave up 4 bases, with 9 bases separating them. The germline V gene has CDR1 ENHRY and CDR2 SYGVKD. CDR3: CAIRGTSTEAFF. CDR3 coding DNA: TGTGCCATCAGGGGGACTTCCACTGAAGCTTTCTTT.